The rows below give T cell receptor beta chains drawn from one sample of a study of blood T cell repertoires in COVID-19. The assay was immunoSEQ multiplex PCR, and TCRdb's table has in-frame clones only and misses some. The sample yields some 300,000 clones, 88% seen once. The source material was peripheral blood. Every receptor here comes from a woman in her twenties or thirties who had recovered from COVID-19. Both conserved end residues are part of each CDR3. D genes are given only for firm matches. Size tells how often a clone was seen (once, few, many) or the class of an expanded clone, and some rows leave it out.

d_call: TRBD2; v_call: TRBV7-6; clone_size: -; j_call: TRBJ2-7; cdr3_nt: TGTGCCAGCAGCTTAGAGGCTAGCGGGGACTACGAGCAGTACTTC; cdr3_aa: CASSLEASGDYEQYF
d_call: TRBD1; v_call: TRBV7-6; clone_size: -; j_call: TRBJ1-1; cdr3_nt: TGTGCCAGCAGCTTAGAGGGACAGGGGGCCGCGGGCACTGAAGCTTTCTTT; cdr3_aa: CASSLEGQGAAGTEAFF
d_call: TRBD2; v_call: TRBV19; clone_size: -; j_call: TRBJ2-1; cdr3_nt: TGTGCCACCTCCCCGGTCGGGGGGGGATTGGGCAATGAGCAGTTCTTC; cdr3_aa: CATSPVGGGLGNEQFF
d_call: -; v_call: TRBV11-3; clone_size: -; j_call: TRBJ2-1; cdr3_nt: TGTGCCAGCAGCCCACGATACTCCGACAATGAGCAGTTCTTC; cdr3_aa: CASSPRYSDNEQFF
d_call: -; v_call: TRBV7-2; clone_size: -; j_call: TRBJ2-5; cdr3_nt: TGTGCCAGCAGCCACCACAGGGAAGAGACCCAGTACTTC; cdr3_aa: CASSHHREETQYF
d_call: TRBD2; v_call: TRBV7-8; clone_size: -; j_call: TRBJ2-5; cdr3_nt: TGTGCCAGCAGCTGGTCGACTAGCGGGGGCAGAGAGACCCAGTACTTC; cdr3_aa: CASSWSTSGGRETQYF
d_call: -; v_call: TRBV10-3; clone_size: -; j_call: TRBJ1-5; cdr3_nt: TGTGCCATCAGTGAGTCGGTGGCAGGTGATCAGCCCCAGCATTTT; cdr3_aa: CAISESVAGDQPQHF
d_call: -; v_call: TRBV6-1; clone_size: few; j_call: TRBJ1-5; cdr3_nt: TGTGCCAGCAGTGAAGCTGAGGTACAGCCCCAGCATTTT; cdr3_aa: CASSEAEVQPQHF
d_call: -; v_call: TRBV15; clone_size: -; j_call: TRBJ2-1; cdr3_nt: TGTGCCACCAGCCGAGGAGATGAGCAGTTCTTC; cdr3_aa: CATSRGDEQFF
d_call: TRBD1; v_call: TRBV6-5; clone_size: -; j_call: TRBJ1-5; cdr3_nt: TGTGCCAGCACGACCGACAGGGCCTATCAGCCCCAGCATTTT; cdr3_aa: CASTTDRAYQPQHF
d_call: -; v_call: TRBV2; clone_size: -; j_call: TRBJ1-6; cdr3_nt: TGTGCCAGCAGTGACTATGGGGGCAGATCACCCCTCCACTTT; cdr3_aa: CASSDYGGRSPLHF
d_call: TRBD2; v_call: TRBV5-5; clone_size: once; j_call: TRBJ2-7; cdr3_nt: TGTGCCAGCAGCTTGTTTTCAGGGAGGGCCTACGAGCAGTACTTC; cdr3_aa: CASSLFSGRAYEQYF
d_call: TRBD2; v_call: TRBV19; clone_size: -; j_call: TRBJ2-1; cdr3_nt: TGTGCCAGTAGTATAAGCGGACTAGGCGCCCATGAGCAGTTCTTC; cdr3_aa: CASSISGLGAHEQFF
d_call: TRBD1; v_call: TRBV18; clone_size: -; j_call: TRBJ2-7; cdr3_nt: TGTGCCAGCTCGTCAGGACAGGTCGGCTACGAGCAGTACTTC; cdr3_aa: CASSSGQVGYEQYF
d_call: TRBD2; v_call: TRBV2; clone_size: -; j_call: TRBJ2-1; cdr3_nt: TGTGCCAGCAGTGGGACTAGCGGGGGCCATTACAATGAGCAGTTCTTC; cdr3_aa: CASSGTSGGHYNEQFF
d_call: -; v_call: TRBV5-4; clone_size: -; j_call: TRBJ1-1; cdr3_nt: TGTGCCAGCAGCTTGGGTTCACGGGCCCCGAGGGATTTCTTT; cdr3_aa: CASSLGSRAPRDFF
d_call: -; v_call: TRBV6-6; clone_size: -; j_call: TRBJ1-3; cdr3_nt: TGTGCCAGCGGAGATCACTCTGGAAACACCATATATTTT; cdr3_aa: CASGDHSGNTIYF
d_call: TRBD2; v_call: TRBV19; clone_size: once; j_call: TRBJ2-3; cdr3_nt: TGTGCCAGTAGTCTTGGACTAGCGGGGAGCACTCGAACTAGCACAGATACGCAGTATTTT; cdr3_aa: CASSLGLAGSTRTSTDTQYF
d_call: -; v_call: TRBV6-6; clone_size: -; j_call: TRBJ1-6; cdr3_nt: TGTGCCAGCGCGGCAGCAAACAATTCACCCCTCCACTTT; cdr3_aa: CASAAANNSPLHF
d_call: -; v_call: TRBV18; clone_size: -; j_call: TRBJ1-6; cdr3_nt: TGTGCCAGCTCACCGTCGACATCCGCCGGGGGTTCACCCCTCCACTTT; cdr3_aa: CASSPSTSAGGSPLHF
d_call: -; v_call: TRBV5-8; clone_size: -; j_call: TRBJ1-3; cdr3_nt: TGTGCCAGCAGCTTGGTCTGGGAGTCTGGAAACACCATATATTTT; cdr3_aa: CASSLVWESGNTIYF
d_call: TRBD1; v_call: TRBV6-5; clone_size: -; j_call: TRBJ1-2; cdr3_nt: TGTGCCAGCAGGACCCCACAGGGGAACTATGGCTACACCTTC; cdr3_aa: CASRTPQGNYGYTF
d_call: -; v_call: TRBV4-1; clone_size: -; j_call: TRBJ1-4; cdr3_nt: TGCGCCAGCAGCCAAGATCTTTGGAGTGGAAGTGGCGGTGAAAAACTGTTTTTT; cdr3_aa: CASSQDLWSGSGGEKLFF
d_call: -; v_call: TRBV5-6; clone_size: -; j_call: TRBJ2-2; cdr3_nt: TGTGCCAGCAGCCCCCGGACATGGAACACCGGGGAGCTGTTTTTT; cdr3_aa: CASSPRTWNTGELFF
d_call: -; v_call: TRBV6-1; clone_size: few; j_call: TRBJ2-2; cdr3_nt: TGTGCCAGCAGTGAAAGCAAGGACAGCTCCACCGGGGAGCTGTTTTTT; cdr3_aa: CASSESKDSSTGELFF
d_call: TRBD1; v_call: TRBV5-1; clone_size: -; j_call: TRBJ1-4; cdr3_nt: TGCGCCAGCAGCTCCAGGGGGACAGGGGTCGAAAAACTGTTTTTT; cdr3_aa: CASSSRGTGVEKLFF
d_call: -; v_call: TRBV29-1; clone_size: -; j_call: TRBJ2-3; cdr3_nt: TGCAGCGTTGTTCGGGTCACAGATACGCAGTATTTT; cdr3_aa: CSVVRVTDTQYF
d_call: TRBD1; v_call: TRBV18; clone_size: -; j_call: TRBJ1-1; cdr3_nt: TGTGCCAGCTCACCGAGACAGGGCGAGACTGAAGCTTTCTTT; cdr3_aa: CASSPRQGETEAFF
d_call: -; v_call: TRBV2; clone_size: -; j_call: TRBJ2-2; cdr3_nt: TGTGCCAGCAGTGAAGGGGGGGTAGCCTTGTATTTCGGGGAGCTGTTTTTT; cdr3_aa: CASSEGGVALYFGELFF
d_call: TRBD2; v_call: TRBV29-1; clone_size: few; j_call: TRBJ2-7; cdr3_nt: TGCAGCGTTGAAGCCCGTCGGGGGGACGAGCAGTACTTC; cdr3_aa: CSVEARRGDEQYF
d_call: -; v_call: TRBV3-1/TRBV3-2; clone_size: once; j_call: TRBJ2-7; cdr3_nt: TGTGCCAGCAGCCAAGAGAGCATCTACGAGCAGTACTTC; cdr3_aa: CASSQESIYEQYF
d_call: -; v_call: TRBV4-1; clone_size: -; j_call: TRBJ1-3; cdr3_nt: TGCGCCAGCACCTCAACAGAGGGAAACACCATATATTTT; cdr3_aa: CASTSTEGNTIYF
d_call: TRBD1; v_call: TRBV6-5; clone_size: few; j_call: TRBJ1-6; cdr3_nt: TGTGCCTGTACAGGGGCGAGCTCCTATAATTCACCCCTCCACTTT; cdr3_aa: CACTGASSYNSPLHF
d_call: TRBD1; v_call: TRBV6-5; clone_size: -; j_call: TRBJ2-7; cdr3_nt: TGTGCCAGCAGTCCGATGACAGGGGGCTTGGACGAGCAGTACTTC; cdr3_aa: CASSPMTGGLDEQYF
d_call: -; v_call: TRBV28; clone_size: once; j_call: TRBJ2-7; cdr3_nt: TGTGCCAGCAGCCTCCTCGGACAGCGACCCTACGAGCAGTACTTC; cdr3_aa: CASSLLGQRPYEQYF
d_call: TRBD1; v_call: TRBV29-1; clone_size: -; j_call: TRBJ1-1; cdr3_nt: TGCAGCGCAGGGGCAGGGGGCACTGAAGCTTTCTTT; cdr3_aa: CSAGAGGTEAFF
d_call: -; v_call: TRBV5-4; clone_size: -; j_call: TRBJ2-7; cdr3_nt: TGTGCCAGCAGCCTGGGGGACATCAAGACCTACGAGCAGTACTTC; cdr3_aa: CASSLGDIKTYEQYF